The 16 T cell receptor beta chains below all came from one sample that was sequenced in a study of blood T cell repertoires in COVID-19. Sequencing used immunoSEQ multiplex PCR; TCRdb keeps in-frame clones, though not all of them. The sample contains 98,000 or so clones, about 82% of which appear only once. The specimen sequenced was peripheral blood. All receptors derive from a woman aged 55-70 years in a cohort sampled during active or convalescent COVID-19.

V and J are TRBV25-1 and TRBJ1-2; D unresolved. The germline gives CDR1 MGHDK, CDR2 SYGVNS. The CDR3 has 13 residues. V gave up 3 bases and J gave up 7 bases, with 12 bases separating them. The CDR3 sequence is CASSDRATGGYTF. For the CDR3, the DNA is TGTGCCAGCAGTGACAGAGCGACCGGTGGCTACACCTTC.

This chain connects TRBV11-2 to TRBJ2-3; 7 bases match TRBD2. CDR3 length: 14 residues. The germline V gene has CDR1 SGHAT and CDR2 FQNNGV. After removal of 5 bases from V and 6 bases from J, the junction contained 8 bases not matched to a gene. The CDR3 sequence: CASSRHWGGDTQYF. The DNA for the CDR3 is TGTGCCAGCAGCCGCCACTGGGGGGGTGATACGCAGTATTTT.

This clone was observed a few times. The rearrangement uses TRBV3-1 (or the pseudogene TRBV3-2) and TRBJ1-2, with TRBD1 matching 8 bases. Unmatched junction bases numbered 8, after V lost 5 bases and J lost 6 bases. The CDR3 extends over 14 amino acids. The V gene's germline CDR1 is LGHDT and CDR2 YNNKEL (reference sequence). CDR3 nucleotide sequence: TGTGCCAGCAGCGCCGGACAGGGACTCCATGGCTACACCTTC. It encodes CASSAGQGLHGYTF.

This chain joins TRBV5-1 and TRBJ2-7; the D is unclear. Germline V gene sequence: CDR1 SGHRS, CDR2 YFSETQ. The CDR3 extends over 14 amino acids. Trimming left V 5 bases short and J 2 bases short, with 14 bases between. The CDR3 nucleotides read TGCGCCAGCAGGCCTATTCCGGTCACCTACGAGCAGTACTTC. It specifies CASRPIPVTYEQYF.

The chain carries TRBV3-1 (or the pseudogene TRBV3-2) and TRBJ2-1; 7 nucleotides align to TRBD1. With 0 bases clipped from V and 2 bases from J, the junction kept 1 base outside the gene matches. Germline CDR1 and CDR2: LGHDT and YNNKEL (reference sequence). This CDR3 has 15 residues. CDR3 in DNA: TGTGCCAGCAGCCAAGATACAGGGGCCTACAATGAGCAGTTCTTC. Translation: CASSQDTGAYNEQFF.

The chain couples TRBV3-1 (or the pseudogene TRBV3-2) to TRBJ2-3; 11 bases agree with TRBD2. The J segment lost 3 bases and the V segment lost 4 bases, leaving 6 bases of the junction unmatched. This CDR3 has 16 amino acids. From germline, CDR1 is LGHDT and CDR2 YNNKEL (reference sequence). CDR3 amino acids: CASSRYSGGETDTQYF. The CDR3 bases are TGTGCCAGCAGCCGATATAGCGGGGGGGAGACAGATACGCAGTATTTT.

This clone was picked up a small number of times. The chain links TRBV11-2 to TRBJ2-1; TRBD2 might be the D (6 bases). Germline V gene sequence: CDR1 SGHAT, CDR2 FQNNGV. Trimming removed 4 bases from V and 8 bases from J, with 18 bases in between. This CDR3 region has 15 residues. Here the CDR3 reads CASSSSGTPGHEQFF. The DNA for the CDR3 is TGTGCCAGCAGCTCTTCCGGGACTCCCGGGCATGAGCAGTTCTTC.

The chain joins TRBV12-3 or TRBV12-4 to TRBJ2-7, with TRBD1 as a possible D gene (5 bases). The germline V and J ends were trimmed by 6 bases and 2 bases, with 11 bases remaining between them. The CDR3 covers 13 residues. This CDR3 is CASSQGGTYEQYF. DNA of the CDR3: TGTGCCAGCAGCCAGGGTGGGACCTACGAGCAGTACTTC.

The gene calls are TRBV29-1 and TRBJ2-3, with D possibly matching TRBD2 (6 bases). Deletions cut 6 bases from V and 2 bases from J, with 27 bases between. This CDR3 comprises 18 residues. From germline, CDR1 is SQVTM and CDR2 ANQGSEA. The CDR3 loop reads CSVENPRPASATTDTQYF. CDR3 bases: TGCAGCGTGGAGAACCCCCGACCTGCTAGCGCGACCACAGATACGCAGTATTTT.

The chain combines TRBV19 with TRBJ1-3; no reliable D call. The CDR3 is 17 residues long. Germline V gene data show CDR1 as LNHDA and CDR2 as SQIVND (reference sequence). V lost 3 bases and J lost 7, with 22 bases in between. The CDR3 DNA follows: TGTGCCAGTAGTATGAGAGTTATAGAGGGCCGCCGGAACACCATATATTTT. Translating gives CASSMRVIEGRRNTIYF.

This clone was found once. The chain is built from TRBV4-1 and TRBJ1-3; D is ambiguous. The length of the CDR3 is 14 residues. Germline V gives CDR1 MGHRA, CDR2 YSYEKL. The ends were cut back, 1 base at V and 4 bases at J, with 8 bases in the middle. The CDR3 nucleotides are TGCGCCAGCAGCCAAGGGTGGGCCGGAAACACCATATATTTT. It translates to CASSQGWAGNTIYF.

The chain links TRBV5-5 to TRBJ1-1, with TRBD1 matching over 9 bases. Germline loops: CDR1 SGHKS, CDR2 YYEKEE (reference sequence). The J segment lost 5 bases and the V segment lost 2 bases, leaving 4 bases of the junction unmatched. CDR3 length: 14 residues. The CDR3 nucleotides read TGTGCCAGCAGCTTCCGACAGGGGGGGACTGAAGCTTTCTTT. Translating gives CASSFRQGGTEAFF.

The chain links TRBV6-1 to TRBJ2-3; a possible D gene is TRBD2 (7 bases). V was cut by 2 bases and J by 0 bases, with 12 bases left in between. This CDR3 contains 16 residues. Germline CDR1 and CDR2: MNHNS and SASEGT. The CDR3 loop is CASSERAGASTDTQYF. DNA for the CDR3: TGTGCCAGCAGTGAAAGGGCGGGGGCAAGCACAGATACGCAGTATTTT.

The rearrangement joins TRBV5-1 to TRBJ2-1, with TRBD1 matching over 10 bases. V was pared by 3 bases and J by 5 bases, with 5 bases of the junction left unmatched. The germline CDR1 and CDR2 sequences are SGHRS and YFSETQ. This CDR3 has 15 amino acids. The CDR3 DNA reads TGCGCCAGCAGCTGGGGACAGGGGCCCCACAATGAGCAGTTCTTC. Translated, it gives CASSWGQGPHNEQFF.

CDR3: CASSTYRGRFLADTQYF. CDR3 coding DNA: TGTGCCAGCAGCACCTACAGGGGGCGCTTTCTTGCAGATACGCAGTATTTT. The chain couples TRBV5-4 to TRBJ2-3, with 9 bases aligning to TRBD1. Germline V gene sequence: CDR1 SGHNT, CDR2 YYREEE (reference sequence). The CDR3 length is 17 residues. The V and J ends lost 4 bases and 4 bases, in that order; junction bases with no gene match: 13.

This chain joins TRBV7-9 and TRBJ2-7, with D possibly TRBD1 on 5 matching bases. The germline V gene encodes CDR1 SEHNR and CDR2 FQNEAQ (reference sequence). Trimming pared 4 bases from V and 2 bases from J, leaving 12 bases between. The CDR3 length is 14 residues. This CDR3 reads CASSSGLLTYEQYF. CDR3 DNA sequence: TGTGCCAGCAGCTCAGGGTTATTAACCTACGAGCAGTACTTC.